Following are 4 T cell receptor beta chains from one sample sequenced in a study of Ad26.COV2.S vaccination and SARS-CoV-2 variants (dated by TCRdb to the early 2020s). Read against the paper, the sample's treatment or condition label means: 15 to 20 received Ad26.COV2.S at low or high dose, single or two shots; about five received placebo; per-sample allocation not given. For vaccine and placebo recipients, the sequenced repertoires came from samples collected on day 63 after the first injection. Library preparation was by the immunoSEQ multiplex PCR assay. TCRdb took this table from immuneACCESS and kept in-frame rearrangements with V and J called. Such tables lack part of the clones; where checked against another copy, unresolved V genes explain under half of the gap, and the rest is unexplained. This sample is represented by fewer than 800,000 clones; approximately 88% of them were singletons. About 1.5% of the sample is taken by the ten largest.

The source material was peripheral blood, sampled in a trial of Ad26.COV2.S vaccine versus placebo. Receptor source: a person aged 18-60 years who received the Ad26.COV2.S COVID-19 vaccine or a placebo.

This rearrangement joins TRBV19 to TRBJ2-7; TRBD1 is a possible D gene (6 bases). Trimming stripped 4 bases from V and 4 bases from J, with 14 bases between. Germline V lookup: CDR1 LNHDA, CDR2 SQIVND (reference sequence). There are 14 residues in the CDR3. CDR3 in amino acids: CASSSRGSPYEQYF. The DNA for the CDR3 is TGTGCCAGTAGTAGCAGGGGCTCTCCTTACGAGCAGTACTTC.

V usage is TRBV29-1 and J usage is TRBJ2-5; D possibly matches TRBD1 or TRBD2 (6 bases each). V lost 3 bases and J lost 1, with 12 bases in between. This CDR3 contains 14 residues. Germline values: CDR1 SQVTM, CDR2 ANQGSEA. The CDR3 loop reads CSVEGGTFQETQYF. The CDR3 nucleotides are TGCAGCGTTGAGGGGGGCACATTCCAAGAGACCCAGTACTTC.

The genes are TRBV19 and TRBJ1-5, with D possibly matching TRBD1 (6 bases). V gave up 5 bases and J gave up 7 bases, with 12 bases separating them. CDR1 LNHDA and CDR2 SQIVND come from the germline V gene (reference sequence). The CDR3 is 13 amino acids. CDR3 protein: CASSEQGGQPQHF. The CDR3 DNA sequence: TGTGCCAGTAGTGAACAGGGTGGACAGCCCCAGCATTTT.

This rearrangement joins TRBV19 to TRBJ1-5; tentative D call: TRBD1 (5 bases). This CDR3 is built from 17 residues. The germline gives CDR1 LNHDA, CDR2 SQIVND (reference sequence). The V end lost 6 bases, the J end lost 1 base, and 19 bases lay between the germline ends. The chain's CDR3 is CASSLTVGTGSNQPQHF. The CDR3 DNA follows: TGTGCCAGTAGCCTCACGGTGGGGACCGGCAGCAATCAGCCCCAGCATTTT.